The entry below gives a single T cell receptor (beta chain) sequence along with its context. Its antigen is currently unknown. These data are taken from a study of OX40 agonist ivuxolimab in advanced cancers. V was pared by 2 bases and J by 6 bases, with 10 bases between. Germline-derived CDR1 and CDR2 are MNHNY and SVGAGI (reference sequence). CDR3 length: 14 amino acids. Overall study results and limits: The study observed clonal expansion of CD4+ and CD8+ blood T cells by week 6 at 0.1 to 3.0 mg/kg.

The table came from immunoSEQ multiplex PCR; TCRdb's copy has only in-frame clones and leaves some out. The table lists tens of thousands of clones, roughly nine tenths of them singletons. This specimen was CD4+ or CD8+ T cells sorted from blood, taken in a trial of the OX40 agonist ivuxolimab. V is TRBV6-6 and J is TRBJ2-2, with no clear D. This receptor was taken from an adult with an advanced solid tumor such as melanoma, head and neck, liver or kidney cancer. The CDR3 is CASSYRYEPGELFF. The CDR3 DNA follows: TGTGCCAGCAGTTACCGTTATGAGCCCGGGGAGCTGTTTTTT.